This T cell receptor beta chain was recovered during a study of shared clonotypes between healthy human individuals. Study results and limitations: Only blood samples were collected, and tissue repertoires likely differ. Rarefaction showed sorted-subset sequencing was incomplete despite large depth.

This table comes from immunoSEQ multiplex PCR, and its TCRdb copy is limited to in-frame clones, with some not included. The sample has under 2,500,000 clones; around 95% are singletons. This CDR3 comprises 15 residues. J was trimmed by 4 bases and V by 5 bases; bases with no gene match: 10. Germline lookup yields CDR1 MNHEY and CDR2 SMNVEV (reference sequence). Details on this clone: Its matching antigen is unknown.

The sequencing sample was made of naive CD4+ T cells sorted from blood. Stated subset: CD45RA+ positively selected. V is TRBV27 and J is TRBJ1-2, with 7 bases that match TRBD1. The sequence was collected from a young man in good health. The CDR3 bases are TGTGCCAGCAGTCCCCGGGGACAGTCAAGCTATGGCTACACCTTC. This translates into CASSPRGQSSYGYTF.